The present entry profiles one T cell receptor beta chain with its context. Its antigen is not known. The CDR3 loop spans 16 amino acids. Losses at the gene ends were 1 base for V and 8 bases for J; bases not matched to a gene: 10. Per germline, CDR1 SGHVS and CDR2 FNYEAQ. The data belong to a study of cytomegalovirus exposure and HLA in healthy donors. General study findings and limits: Testing in vitro showed three CMV-associated chains specific for CMV antigens. Cytomegalovirus-associated status was assigned to approximately 160 TCR beta chains.

Some clones are missing from TCRdb's copy, which holds only in-frame ones; the method was immunoSEQ multiplex PCR. The sample lists 100,000 to 120,000 clones, about 85% occurring once. This sequence was found in a woman between 18 and 29 years old in good health and CMV-seropositive. Sequenced sample: PBMCs. The chain employs TRBV7-6 and TRBJ2-1; TRBD2 matches at 8 bases. This CDR3 reads CASSLGTSPILDEQFF. CDR3 sequence (DNA): TGTGCCAGCAGCTTAGGGACTAGCCCTATTTTAGATGAGCAGTTCTTC.